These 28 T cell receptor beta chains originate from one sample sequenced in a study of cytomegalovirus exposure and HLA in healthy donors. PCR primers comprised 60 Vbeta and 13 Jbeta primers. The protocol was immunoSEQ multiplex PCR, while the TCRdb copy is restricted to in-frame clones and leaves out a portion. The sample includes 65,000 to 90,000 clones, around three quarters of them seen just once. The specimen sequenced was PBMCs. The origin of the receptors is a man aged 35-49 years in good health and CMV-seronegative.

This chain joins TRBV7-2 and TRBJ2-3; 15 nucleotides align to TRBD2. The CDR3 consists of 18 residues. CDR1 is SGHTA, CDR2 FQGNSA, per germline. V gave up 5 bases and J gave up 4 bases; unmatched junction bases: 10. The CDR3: CASSLWTSGGAGADTQYF. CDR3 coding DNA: TGTGCCAGCAGCCTCTGGACTAGCGGGGGGGCAGGGGCAGATACGCAGTATTTT.

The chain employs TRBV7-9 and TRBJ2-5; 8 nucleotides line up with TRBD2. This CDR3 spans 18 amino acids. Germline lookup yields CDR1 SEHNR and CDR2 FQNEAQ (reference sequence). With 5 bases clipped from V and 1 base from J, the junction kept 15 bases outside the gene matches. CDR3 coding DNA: TGTGCCAGCAGCCGGGGCCCCCGGGGGGGGCGAAGCCAAGAGACCCAGTACTTC. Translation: CASSRGPRGGRSQETQYF.

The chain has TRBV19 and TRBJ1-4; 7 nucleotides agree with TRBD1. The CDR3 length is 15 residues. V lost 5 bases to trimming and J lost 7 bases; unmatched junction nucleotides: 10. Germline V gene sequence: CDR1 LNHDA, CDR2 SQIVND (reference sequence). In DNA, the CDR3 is TGTGCCAGTAGTCTAGGGGGCGGATTCGTTGAAAAACTGTTTTTT. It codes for CASSLGGGFVEKLFF.

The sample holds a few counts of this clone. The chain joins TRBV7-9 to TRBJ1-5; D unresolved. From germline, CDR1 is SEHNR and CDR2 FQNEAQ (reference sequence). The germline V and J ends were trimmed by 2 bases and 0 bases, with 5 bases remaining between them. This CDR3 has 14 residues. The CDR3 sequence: CASSLRGSNQPQHF. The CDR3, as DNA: TGTGCCAGCAGCTTAAGAGGTAGCAATCAGCCCCAGCATTTT.

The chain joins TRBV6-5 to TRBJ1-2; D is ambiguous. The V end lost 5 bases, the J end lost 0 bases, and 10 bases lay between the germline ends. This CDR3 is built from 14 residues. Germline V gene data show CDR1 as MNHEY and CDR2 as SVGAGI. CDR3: CASSGPYTNYGYTF. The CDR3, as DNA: TGTGCCAGCAGTGGGCCCTACACTAACTATGGCTACACCTTC.

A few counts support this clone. The CDR3 nucleotides read TGCGCCAGCAGCGCGACAGGGGAGATTGGCTACACCTTC. Encoded protein: CASSATGEIGYTF. V usage is TRBV10-1 and J usage is TRBJ1-2; 8 bases align to TRBD1. Per the germline V gene, CDR1 is WNHNN and CDR2 is SYGVQD (reference sequence). This CDR3 has 13 residues. J gave up 7 bases and V 6 bases, and 7 bases lay outside the gene matches.

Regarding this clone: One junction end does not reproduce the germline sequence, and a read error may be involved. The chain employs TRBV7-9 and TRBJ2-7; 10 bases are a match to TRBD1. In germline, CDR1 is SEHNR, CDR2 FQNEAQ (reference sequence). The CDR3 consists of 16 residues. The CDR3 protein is CSSSFDRDRGSYEQYF. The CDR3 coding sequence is TGTTCCAGCAGCTTCGACCGGGACAGGGGATCCTACGAGCAGTACTTC.

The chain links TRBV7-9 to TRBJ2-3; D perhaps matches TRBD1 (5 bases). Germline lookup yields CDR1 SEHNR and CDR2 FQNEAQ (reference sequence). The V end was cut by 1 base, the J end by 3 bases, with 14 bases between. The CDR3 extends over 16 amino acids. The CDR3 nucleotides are TGTGCCAGCAGCTTAGGGGGCTTACCTAAGACAGATACGCAGTATTTT. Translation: CASSLGGLPKTDTQYF. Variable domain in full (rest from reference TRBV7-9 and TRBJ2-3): DTGVSQNPRHKITKRGQNVTFRCDPISEHNRLYWYRQTLGQGPEFLTYFQNEAQLEKSRLLSDRFSAERPKGSFSTLEIQRTEQGDSAMYLCASSLGGLPKTDTQYFGPGTRLTVL.

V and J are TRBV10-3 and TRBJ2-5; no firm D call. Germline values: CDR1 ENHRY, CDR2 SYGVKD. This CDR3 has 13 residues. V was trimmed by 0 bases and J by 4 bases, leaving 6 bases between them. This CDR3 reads CAISESTGETQYF. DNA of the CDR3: TGTGCCATCAGTGAGTCGACGGGAGAGACCCAGTACTTC.

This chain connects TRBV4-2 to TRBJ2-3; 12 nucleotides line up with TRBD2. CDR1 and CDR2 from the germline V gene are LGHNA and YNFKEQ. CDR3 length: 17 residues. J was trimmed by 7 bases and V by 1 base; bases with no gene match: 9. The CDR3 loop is CASSQVVSSGGVNTQYF. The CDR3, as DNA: TGTGCCAGCAGCCAAGTTGTCTCTAGCGGGGGGGTGAATACGCAGTATTTT.

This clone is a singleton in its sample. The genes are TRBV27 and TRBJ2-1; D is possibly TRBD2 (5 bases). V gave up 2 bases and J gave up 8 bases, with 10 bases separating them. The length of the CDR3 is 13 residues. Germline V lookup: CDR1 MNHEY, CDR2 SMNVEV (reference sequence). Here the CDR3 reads CASSLLASYEQFF. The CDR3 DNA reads TGTGCCAGCAGTTTACTAGCTAGCTATGAGCAGTTCTTC.

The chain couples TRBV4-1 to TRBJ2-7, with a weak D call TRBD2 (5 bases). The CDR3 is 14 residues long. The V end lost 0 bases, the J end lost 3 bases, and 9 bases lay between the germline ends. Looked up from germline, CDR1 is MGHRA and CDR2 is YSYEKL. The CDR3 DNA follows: TGCGCCAGCAGCCAAGATCCCGGGGACTACGAGCAGTACTTC. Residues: CASSQDPGDYEQYF.

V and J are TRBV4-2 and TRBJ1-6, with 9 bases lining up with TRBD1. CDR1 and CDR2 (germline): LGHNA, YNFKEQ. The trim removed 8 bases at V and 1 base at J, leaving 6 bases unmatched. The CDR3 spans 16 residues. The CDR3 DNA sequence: TGTGCCAGCCTACCGGGACAGGGATCCTATAATTCACCCCTCCACTTT. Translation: CASLPGQGSYNSPLHF.

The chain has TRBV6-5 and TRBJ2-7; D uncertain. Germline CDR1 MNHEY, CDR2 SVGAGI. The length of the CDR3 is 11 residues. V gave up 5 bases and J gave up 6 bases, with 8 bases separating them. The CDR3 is CASSRVGEQYF. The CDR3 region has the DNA TGTGCCAGCAGTCGGGTGGGCGAGCAGTACTTC.

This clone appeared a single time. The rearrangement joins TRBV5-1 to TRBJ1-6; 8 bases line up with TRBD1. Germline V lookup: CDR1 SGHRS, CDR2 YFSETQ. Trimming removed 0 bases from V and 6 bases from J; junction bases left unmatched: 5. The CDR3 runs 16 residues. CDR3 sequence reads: CASSLVTGGLNSPLHF. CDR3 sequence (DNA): TGCGCCAGCAGCTTGGTAACAGGGGGGCTTAATTCACCCCTCCACTTT.

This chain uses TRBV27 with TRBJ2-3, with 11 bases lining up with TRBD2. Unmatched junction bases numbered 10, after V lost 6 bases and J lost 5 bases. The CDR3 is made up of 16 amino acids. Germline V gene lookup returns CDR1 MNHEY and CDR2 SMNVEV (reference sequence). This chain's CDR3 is CASSQFSTSGEDTQYF. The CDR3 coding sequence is TGTGCCAGCAGCCAATTCTCGACTAGCGGGGAAGATACGCAGTATTTT.

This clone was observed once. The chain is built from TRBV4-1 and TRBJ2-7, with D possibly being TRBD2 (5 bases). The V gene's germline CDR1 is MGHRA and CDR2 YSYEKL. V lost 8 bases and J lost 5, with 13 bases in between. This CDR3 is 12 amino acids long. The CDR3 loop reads CASSLPGNEQYF. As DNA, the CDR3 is TGCGCCAGCTCCCTACCGGGGAACGAGCAGTACTTC.

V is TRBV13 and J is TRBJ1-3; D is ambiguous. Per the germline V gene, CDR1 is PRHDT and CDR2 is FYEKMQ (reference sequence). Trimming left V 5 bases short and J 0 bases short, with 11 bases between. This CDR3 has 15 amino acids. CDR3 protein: CASSADEYSGNTIYF. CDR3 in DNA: TGTGCCAGCAGCGCCGATGAGTACTCTGGAAACACCATATATTTT.

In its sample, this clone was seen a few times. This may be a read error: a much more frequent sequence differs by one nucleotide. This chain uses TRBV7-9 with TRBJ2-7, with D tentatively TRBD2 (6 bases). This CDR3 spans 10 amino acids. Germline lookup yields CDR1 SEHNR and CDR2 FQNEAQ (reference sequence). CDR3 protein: CSNAPLRGYF. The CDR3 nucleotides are TGTTCCAACGCTCCCCTGCGGGGGTACTTC.

The CDR3 DNA reads as TGTGCCAGCTCGACGGCAGGGGAGGGCACCGGGGAGCTGTTTTTT. Protein: CASSTAGEGTGELFF. The chain carries TRBV28 and TRBJ2-2; weak D call: TRBD2 (7 bases). Trimming cost V 8 bases and J 4 bases, with 17 bases left between them. The CDR3 contains 15 residues. The germline V gene has CDR1 MDHEN and CDR2 SYDVKM.

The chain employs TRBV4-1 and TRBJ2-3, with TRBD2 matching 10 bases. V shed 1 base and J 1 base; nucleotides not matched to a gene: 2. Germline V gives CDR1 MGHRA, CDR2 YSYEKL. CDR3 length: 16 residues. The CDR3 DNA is TGCGCCAGCAGCCAAGTAGGGACTAGCGGCACAGATACGCAGTATTTT. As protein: CASSQVGTSGTDTQYF.

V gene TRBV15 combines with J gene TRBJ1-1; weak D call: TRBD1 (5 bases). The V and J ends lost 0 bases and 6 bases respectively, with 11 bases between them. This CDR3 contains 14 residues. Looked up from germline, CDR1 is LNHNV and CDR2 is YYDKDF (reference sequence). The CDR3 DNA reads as TGTGCCACCAGCAGAGATCGACAGTTACCTGAAGCTTTCTTT. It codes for CATSRDRQLPEAFF.

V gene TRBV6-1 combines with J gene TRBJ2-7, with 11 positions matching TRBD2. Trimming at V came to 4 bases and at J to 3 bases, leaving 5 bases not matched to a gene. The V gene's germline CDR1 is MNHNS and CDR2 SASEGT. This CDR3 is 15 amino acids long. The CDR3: CASSVGLAAYYEQYF. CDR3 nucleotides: TGTGCCAGCAGTGTGGGACTAGCGGCGTACTACGAGCAGTACTTC.

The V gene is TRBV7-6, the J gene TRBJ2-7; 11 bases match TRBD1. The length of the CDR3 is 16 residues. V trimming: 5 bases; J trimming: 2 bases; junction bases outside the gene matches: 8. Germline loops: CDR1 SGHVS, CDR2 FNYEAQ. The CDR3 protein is CASSVSPGQGAYEQYF. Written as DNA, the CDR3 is TGTGCCAGCAGCGTAAGTCCGGGACAGGGGGCCTACGAGCAGTACTTC.

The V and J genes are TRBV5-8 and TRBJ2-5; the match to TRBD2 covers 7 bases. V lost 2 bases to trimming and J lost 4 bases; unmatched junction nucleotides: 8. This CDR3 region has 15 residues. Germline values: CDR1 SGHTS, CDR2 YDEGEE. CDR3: CASSFDGGIGETQYF. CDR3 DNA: TGTGCCAGCAGCTTTGACGGGGGGATTGGAGAGACCCAGTACTTC.

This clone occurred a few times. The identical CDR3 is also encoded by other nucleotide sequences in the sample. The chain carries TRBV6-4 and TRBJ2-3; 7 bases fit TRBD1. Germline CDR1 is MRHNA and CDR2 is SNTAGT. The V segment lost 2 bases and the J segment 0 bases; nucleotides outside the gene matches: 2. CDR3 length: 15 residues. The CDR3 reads CASSDGRGSTDTQYF. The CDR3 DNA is TGTGCCAGCAGTGACGGCAGGGGGAGCACAGATACGCAGTATTTT.

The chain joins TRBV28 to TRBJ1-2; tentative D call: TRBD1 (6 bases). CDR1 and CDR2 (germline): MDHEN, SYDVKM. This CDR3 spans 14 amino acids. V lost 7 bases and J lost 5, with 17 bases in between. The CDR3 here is CASTARGWRYGYTF. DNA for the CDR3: TGTGCCAGCACGGCCAGGGGATGGAGGTATGGCTACACCTTC.

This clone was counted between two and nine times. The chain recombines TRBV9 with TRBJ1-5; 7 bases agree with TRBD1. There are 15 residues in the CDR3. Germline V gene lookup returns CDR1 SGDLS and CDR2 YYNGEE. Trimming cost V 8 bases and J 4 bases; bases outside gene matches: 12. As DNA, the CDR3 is TGTGCCAGTAGTCGACAGGGTAAGACGAATCAGCCCCAGCATTTT. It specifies CASSRQGKTNQPQHF.